The 20 T cell receptor beta chains in this list originate from one sample, sequenced in a study of T cells in localized non-small cell lung cancer. Some clones are missing from TCRdb's copy, which holds only in-frame ones; the method was immunoSEQ multiplex PCR. The sample has just under 35,000 clones; 85% to 95% are singletons. This material consisted of peripheral blood mononuclear cells, taken before any cancer treatment. The receptors were gathered from a female donor older than 55 with stage II lung adenocarcinoma.

This clone was found once. The chain couples TRBV25-1 to TRBJ2-5, with D possibly being TRBD2 (5 bases). V was pared by 4 bases and J by 3 bases, with 12 bases between. The germline gives CDR1 MGHDK, CDR2 SYGVNS. The CDR3 extends over 14 amino acids. The chain's CDR3 is CASSAPSAEETQYF. The CDR3 bases are TGTGCCAGCAGTGCACCTTCAGCGGAAGAGACCCAGTACTTC.

This rearrangement joins TRBV28 to TRBJ2-1; 12 nucleotides match TRBD2. The CDR3 has 17 residues. J gave up 7 bases and V 4 bases, and 11 bases lay outside the gene matches. Per germline, CDR1 MDHEN and CDR2 SYDVKM. Here the CDR3 reads CASSSPTSGSRGNEQFF. CDR3 coding DNA: TGTGCCAGCAGTTCCCCGACTAGCGGGAGTAGAGGGAATGAGCAGTTCTTC. Full variable domain (remainder filled in from reference TRBV28 and TRBJ2-1): DVKVTQSSRYLVKRTGEKVFLECVQDMDHENMFWYRQDPGLGLRLIYFSYDVKMKEKGDIPEGYSVSREKKERFSLILESASTNQTSMYLCASSSPTSGSRGNEQFFGPGTRLTVL.

This chain joins TRBV15 and TRBJ1-1; D gene ambiguous. V was cut by 4 bases and J by 1 base, with 7 bases left in between. This CDR3 spans 13 amino acids. CDR1 and CDR2 from the germline V gene are LNHNV and YYDKDF (reference sequence). The CDR3 is CATSIPPNTEAFF. Here the CDR3 DNA reads TGTGCCACCAGCATACCACCGAACACTGAAGCTTTCTTT.

The V gene is TRBV29-1, the J gene TRBJ1-2, with a weak D call TRBD1 (5 bases). CDR1 and CDR2 (germline): SQVTM, ANQGSEA. V lost 3 bases, J lost 4 bases, and 12 bases lay in between. This CDR3 region has 13 residues. Here the CDR3 reads CSVEGDTGYGYTF. For the CDR3, the DNA is TGCAGCGTTGAGGGTGACACAGGCTATGGCTACACCTTC.

The chain has TRBV5-1 and TRBJ2-5; 9 bases match TRBD1. V shed 4 bases and J 4 bases; nucleotides not matched to a gene: 2. Per the germline V gene, CDR1 is SGHRS and CDR2 is YFSETQ. The CDR3 spans 13 residues. As DNA, the CDR3 is TGCGCCAGCAGCATGGGACAGGGAGAGACCCAGTACTTC. It specifies CASSMGQGETQYF. Filled out from reference TRBV5-1 and TRBJ2-5, the complete variable domain reads KAGVTQTPRYLIKTRGQQVTLSCSPISGHRSVSWYQQTPGQGLQFLFEYFSETQRNKGNFPGRFSGRQFSNSRSEMNVSTLELGDSALYLCASSMGQGETQYFGPGTRLLVL.

This sequence joins TRBV27 and TRBJ1-2; 9 nucleotides match TRBD1. V trimming: 5 bases; J trimming: 5 bases; junction bases outside the gene matches: 6. From germline, CDR1 is MNHEY and CDR2 SMNVEV (reference sequence). The CDR3 covers 14 residues. The DNA of the CDR3 is TGTGCCAGCAGTACCCGGACAGGGGTATATGGCTACACCTTC. Translated: CASSTRTGVYGYTF.

This chain connects TRBV29-1 to TRBJ1-1; no clear D. Germline values: CDR1 SQVTM, CDR2 ANQGSEA. V lost 4 bases to trimming and J lost 1 base, with 10 bases between them. The CDR3 has 13 amino acids. DNA of the CDR3: TGCAGCGTTGGTTTCGGCGGGAACACTGAAGCTTTCTTT. Its protein product is CSVGFGGNTEAFF. Together with reference TRBV29-1 and TRBJ1-1, the CDR3 gives the full variable domain: SAVISQKPSRDICQRGTSLTIQCQVDSQVTMMFWYRQQPGQSLTLIATANQGSEATYESGFVIDKFPISRPNLTFSTLTVSNMSPEDSSIYLCSVGFGGNTEAFFGQGTRLTVV.

V and J are TRBV5-1 and TRBJ2-7; 8 bases are shared with TRBD2. CDR1 is SGHRS and CDR2 is YFSETQ in the germline V gene. This CDR3 is 15 amino acids long. V lost 4 bases and J lost 7; bases outside the gene matches: 13. For the CDR3, the DNA is TGCGCCAGCAGCCCCGCGGGGGGCCCAACCTTGGAGCAGTACTTC. Amino acids: CASSPAGGPTLEQYF.

This rearrangement joins TRBV27 to TRBJ2-7; 7 bases are shared with TRBD2. The V segment lost 5 bases and the J segment 3 bases; nucleotides outside the gene matches: 19. The length of the CDR3 is 18 residues. CDR1 is MNHEY and CDR2 is SMNVEV in the germline V gene (reference sequence). Written as DNA, the CDR3 is TGTGCCAGCAGTCCCTATTTGACGGGAGGCTTTTCAATCTACGAGCAGTACTTC. This codes for CASSPYLTGGFSIYEQYF.

The chain joins TRBV4-1 to TRBJ2-2, with TRBD2 identical over 11 bases. This CDR3 region has 17 residues. CDR1 and CDR2 (germline): MGHRA, YSYEKL. With V trimmed by 4 bases and J by 3 bases, 7 bases remained unmatched. The CDR3 loop reads CASSRDASGGYTGELFF. The CDR3 DNA sequence: TGCGCCAGCAGCCGTGACGCTAGCGGGGGGTACACCGGGGAGCTGTTTTTT.

V gene TRBV2 combines with J gene TRBJ1-5; a possible D gene is TRBD1 (5 bases). Trimming stripped 8 bases from V and 0 bases from J, with 8 bases between. CDR1 and CDR2 from the germline V gene are SNHLY and FYNNEI. The CDR3 is made up of 13 amino acids. In nucleotides, the CDR3 is TGTGCCAGCCGACAGTTTAGCAATCAGCCCCAGCATTTT. This codes for CASRQFSNQPQHF.

This clone was observed a single time. The chain is built from TRBV4-3 and TRBJ1-1; no reliable D call. V lost 1 base to trimming and J lost 1 base, with 7 bases between them. CDR1 and CDR2 from the germline V gene are LGHNA and YSLEER. The CDR3 totals 14 residues. The DNA for the CDR3 is TGCGCCAGCAGCCAAGTGGGAGCGAACACTGAAGCTTTCTTT. Its translation is CASSQVGANTEAFF.

The genes are TRBV5-1 and TRBJ2-7, with 8 bases that match TRBD1. V shed 4 bases and J 9 bases; nucleotides not matched to a gene: 6. CDR3 length: 12 residues. Germline CDR1 is SGHRS and CDR2 is YFSETQ. In DNA form, the CDR3 reads TGCGCCAGCAGCCCGACAGGGGCGGTGCAGTACTTC. It is translated as CASSPTGAVQYF.

The V call is TRBV5-5, the J call TRBJ2-2; TRBD2 agrees at 11 bases. The V segment lost 2 bases and the J segment 7 bases; nucleotides outside the gene matches: 7. The germline gives CDR1 SGHKS, CDR2 YYEKEE (reference sequence). The CDR3 has 16 residues. The CDR3 spells CASSLLSGRVDGELFF. CDR3 coding DNA: TGTGCCAGCAGCTTACTTAGCGGGAGGGTCGACGGGGAGCTGTTTTTT.

The gene calls are TRBV4-3 and TRBJ1-5; D call uncertain. V dropped 3 bases and J dropped 5 bases, with 11 bases sitting between them. Germline CDR1 and CDR2: LGHNA and YSLEER. The CDR3 has 14 residues. CDR3 in amino acids: CASSQGTRDQPQHF. In nucleotides, the CDR3 is TGCGCCAGCAGCCAGGGCACAAGGGATCAGCCCCAGCATTTT.

This clone was seen only once. The rearrangement links TRBV7-3 to TRBJ1-1; the D gene is possibly TRBD1 (5 bases). The CDR3 covers 16 residues. Germline CDR1 reads SGHTA; CDR2 reads FQGTGA. V dropped 4 bases and J dropped 1 base, with 16 bases sitting between them. In DNA form, the CDR3 reads TGTGCCAGCAGCTCCCAGGGTGGCGTACCGAACACTGAAGCTTTCTTT. Translating gives CASSSQGGVPNTEAFF.

V is TRBV7-2 and J is TRBJ1-2; D is uncertain. CDR3 size: 13 residues. CDR1 and CDR2 from the germline V gene are SGHTA and FQGNSA. V was pared by 4 bases and J by 5 bases, with 11 bases between. This chain's CDR3 is CASSSRIGYGYTF. The DNA of the CDR3 is TGTGCCAGCAGCTCTAGAATTGGGTATGGCTACACCTTC.

The chain combines TRBV28 with TRBJ1-5, with a tentative D call TRBD1 (5 bases). The germline gives CDR1 MDHEN, CDR2 SYDVKM. V gave up 7 bases and J gave up 0 bases, with 13 bases separating them. The CDR3 has 15 residues. The CDR3: CASKRDGNSNQPQHF. The CDR3 DNA reads as TGTGCCAGCAAGCGGGACGGGAATAGCAATCAGCCCCAGCATTTT.

The rearrangement joins TRBV19 to TRBJ1-5, with a possible D match to TRBD1 (6 bases). This CDR3 spans 14 amino acids. Germline values: CDR1 LNHDA, CDR2 SQIVND (reference sequence). V shed 9 bases and J shed 5 bases, with 17 bases lying between them. The CDR3 DNA sequence: TGTGCCAGCTCGGAAAGACAGGTGCATCAGCCCCAGCATTTT. Translation gives CASSERQVHQPQHF.

In its sample, this clone was seen a few times. The CDR3 nucleotides are TGTGCCTGGAGTATCCAGGGACTAGCGGGAGAGCAGTACTTC. This encodes CAWSIQGLAGEQYF. The V and J genes are TRBV30 and TRBJ2-7, with 13 bases fitting TRBD2. V lost 2 bases, J lost 7 bases, and 5 bases stayed unmatched. Germline V gene lookup returns CDR1 GTSNPN and CDR2 SVGIG (reference sequence). The CDR3 extends over 14 amino acids.